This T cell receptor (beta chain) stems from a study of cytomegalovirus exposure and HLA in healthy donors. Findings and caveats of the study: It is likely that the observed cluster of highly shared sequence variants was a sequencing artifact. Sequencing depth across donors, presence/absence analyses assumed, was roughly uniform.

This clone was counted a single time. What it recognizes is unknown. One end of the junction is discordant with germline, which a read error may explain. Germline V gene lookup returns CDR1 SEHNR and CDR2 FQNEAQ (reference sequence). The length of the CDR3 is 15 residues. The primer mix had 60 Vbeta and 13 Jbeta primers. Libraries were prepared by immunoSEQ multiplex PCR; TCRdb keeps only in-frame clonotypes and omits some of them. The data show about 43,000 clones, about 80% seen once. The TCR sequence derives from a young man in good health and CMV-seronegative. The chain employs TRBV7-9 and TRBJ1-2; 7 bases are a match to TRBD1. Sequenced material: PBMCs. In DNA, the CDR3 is TGTTCCAGCAGCTTTCCGACAGGGAGAATCTATGGCTACACCTTC. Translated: CSSSFPTGRIYGYTF.